This T cell receptor (beta chain) was identified during a study of T-cell memory formation after mild COVID-19. Trimming at V came to 3 bases and at J to 8 bases, leaving 8 bases not matched to a gene. The CDR3 runs to 15 residues. The germline gives CDR1 SGHNT, CDR2 YYREEE (reference sequence). Points from the study as a whole: Pre-infection memory carried some responding clones, suggesting that cross-reactive memory joined.

On this clonotype: Its specificity is unknown.

TCRdb called the 5' RACE reads again in MiXCR, with one record for every CDR3 protein. The repertoire consists of hundreds of thousands of distinct CDR3 sequences, with 25% to 30% occurring once and the leading ten covering about 14%. Sequenced: PBMCs or a T cell subset sorted from them (not recorded which). This sequence was found in an adult woman who had mild COVID-19 (a few samples of this study predate the infection). Cell type and time point are not known. This chain joins TRBV5-4 and TRBJ1-6; the match to TRBD1 covers 7 bases. This chain's CDR3 is CASSSSTGYDSPLHF. The CDR3, as DNA: TGTGCCAGCAGCTCGTCGACAGGGTACGATTCACCCCTCCACTTT.